This T cell receptor beta chain was obtained from a study of T cells after somatic rescue of genetic block. This CDR3 has 16 residues. Trimming removed 6 bases at V and 1 base at J, with 16 bases between. CDR1 is SNHLY, CDR2 FYNNEI, per germline. The protocol was immunoSEQ multiplex PCR, while the TCRdb copy is restricted to in-frame clones and leaves out a portion. The sample holds 110,000 or so clones, about 89% seen once. The material sequenced was peripheral blood mononuclear cells (PBMCs). The chain carries TRBV2 and TRBJ1-5; TRBD1 is a possible D gene (6 bases). The sequence came from a woman under 30. The CDR3 region is CASRLSGVISNQPQHF. DNA of the CDR3: TGTGCCAGCAGGTTATCAGGGGTAATAAGCAATCAGCCCCAGCATTTT. Filled out from reference TRBV2 and TRBJ1-5, the complete variable domain reads EPEVTQTPSHQVTQMGQEVILRCVPISNHLYFYWYRQILGQKVEFLVSFYNNEISEKSEIFDDQFSVERPDGSNFTLKIRSTKLEDSAMYFCASRLSGVISNQPQHFGDGTRLSIL.